The entry that follows covers one TCR beta chain sequence. Its antigen is as yet unknown. The PCR made use of 60 Vbeta and 13 Jbeta primers. The method was immunoSEQ multiplex PCR; TCRdb's version includes in-frame clones alone and lacks a portion of them. The sample carries approximately 110,000 clones, over 65% recorded once. These data are taken from a study of cytomegalovirus exposure and HLA in healthy donors. Study-wide results and caveats: Some highly shared sequence variants likely arose as a pipeline artifact. Later analysis associated a missense DCLRE1C variant with TCR beta V- and J-gene trimming. The authors reported that TCR beta sequences could predict HLA-A and HLA-B alleles. These predictions were accurate for most subjects in the first cohort.

There are 15 residues in the CDR3. Deletions cut 4 bases from V and 3 bases from J, with 13 bases between. CDR1 is MNHNS, CDR2 SASEGT, per germline. Sequenced material: PBMCs. The receptor comes from a middle-aged man in good health and CMV-seropositive. The gene calls are TRBV6-1 and TRBJ1-3, with a weak D call TRBD1 (6 bases). The CDR3 DNA sequence: TGTGCCAGCAGTGCACAGGGAGGGTTTGGAAACACCATATATTTT. The encoded protein is CASSAQGGFGNTIYF.